Below are 10 T cell receptor beta chains sequenced from a single sample in a study of beta chain features in type 1 diabetes. Sequencing targeted expressed TCRB transcripts, as all isolated RNA had been reverse transcribed. Clones were sequenced by immunoSEQ multiplex PCR, and TCRdb holds only the in-frame ones, with some missing. In the table there are under 350,000 clones, about 8% of which are singletons. The sample was central memory CD4+ T cells from blood. The receptors stem from a woman under 30 in good health.

This clone has a handful of counts. This rearrangement joins TRBV7-9 to TRBJ2-5, with D possibly being TRBD1 (5 bases). Germline V CDR1 and CDR2: SEHNR, FQNEAQ (reference sequence). The CDR3 covers 13 residues. Trimming left V 3 bases short and J 2 bases short, with 7 bases between. CDR3 region: CASSFRVQETQYF. In nucleotides, the CDR3 is TGTGCCAGCAGCTTCAGGGTTCAAGAGACCCAGTACTTC.

This clone was seen many times. The rearrangement links TRBV27 to TRBJ2-7; a weak D match, TRBD2 (5 bases). Trimming shortened V by 5 bases and J by 3 bases, and 14 bases separated the two germline ends. The CDR3 consists of 14 residues. Germline V gene data show CDR1 as MNHEY and CDR2 as SMNVEV (reference sequence). In DNA, the CDR3 is TGTGCCAGCAGTGCCCCGGGAAGGATCTACGAGCAGTACGTC. It encodes CASSAPGRIYEQYV.

This clone was observed a handful of times. This chain links TRBV5-1 with TRBJ2-1; 7 bases agree with TRBD1. Trimming took 3 bases from V and 6 from J; bases not matched to a gene: 3. Germline CDR1 SGHRS, CDR2 YFSETQ. The CDR3 covers 13 residues. Here the CDR3 DNA reads TGCGCCAGCAGCTCCGGGACAGCCAATGAGCAGTTCTTC. It specifies CASSSGTANEQFF.

On this clone: The sample carries other DNA sequences with the same CDR3. The chain joins TRBV27 to TRBJ2-5; D gene uncertain. The germline CDR1 and CDR2 sequences are MNHEY and SMNVEV (reference sequence). Trimming removed 7 bases at V and 5 bases at J, with 8 bases between. The CDR3 consists of 11 residues. The CDR3 is CASKGLETQYF. The CDR3 DNA sequence: TGTGCCAGCAAGGGATTGGAGACCCAGTACTTC.

This clone was counted between two and nine times. This chain links TRBV27 with TRBJ1-6; D remains unclear. Trimming removed 0 bases from V and 9 bases from J, with 6 bases in between. The CDR3 loop spans 13 amino acids. Germline lookup yields CDR1 MNHEY and CDR2 SMNVEV (reference sequence). The CDR3 region has the DNA TGTGCCAGCAGTTTATCGTTTTCTTCACCCCTCCACTTT. It translates to CASSLSFSSPLHF.

This clone was found many times. The chain recombines TRBV28 with TRBJ1-1, with D maybe TRBD1 (5 bases). Germline V CDR1 and CDR2: MDHEN, SYDVKM. This CDR3 comprises 12 residues. Trimming stripped 4 bases from V and 11 bases from J, with 14 bases between. The CDR3 nucleotides read TGTGCCAGCAGTTCCCCTTCCGGGACGGCTTTCTTT. This translates into CASSSPSGTAFF.

Here the CDR3 reads CASSLVAGAYEQYV. Here the CDR3 DNA reads TGTGCCAGCAGCTTGGTGGCGGGGGCCTACGAGCAGTACGTC. The chain couples TRBV5-5 to TRBJ2-7; 7 bases are a match to TRBD2. Germline V CDR1 and CDR2: SGHKS, YYEKEE (reference sequence). Unmatched junction bases numbered 2, after V lost 0 bases and J lost 2 bases. The CDR3 has 14 residues.

This clone has just a few counts. The CDR3 sequence is CASSTASSSYNEQFF. The CDR3 region has the DNA TGTGCCAGCAGCACAGCTAGCAGCAGCTACAATGAGCAGTTCTTC. The chain uses TRBV7-2 and TRBJ2-1; D may be TRBD2 (5 bases). The germline V gene has CDR1 SGHTA and CDR2 FQGNSA. The CDR3 consists of 15 residues. Trimming shortened V by 5 bases and J by 3 bases, and 14 bases separated the two germline ends.

The J gene is TRBJ2-7, the V gene TRBV6-1; D is possibly TRBD1 (6 bases). CDR1 MNHNS and CDR2 SASEGT come from the germline V gene. This CDR3 is built from 14 residues. V was clipped by 6 bases and J by 2 bases, with 14 bases between them. The CDR3 loop reads CASSMGWTAYEQYV. The DNA for the CDR3 is TGTGCCAGCAGCATGGGATGGACAGCCTACGAGCAGTACGTC.

The gene calls are TRBV29-1 and TRBJ2-5; TRBD1 is a possible D gene (6 bases). The CDR3 extends over 13 amino acids. The V gene lost 6 bases and the J gene lost 2 bases, with 13 bases spanning the gap. Germline values: CDR1 SQVTM, CDR2 ANQGSEA. CDR3 loop: CSVLPGVQETQYF. CDR3 DNA: TGCAGCGTCCTTCCAGGGGTTCAAGAGACCCAGTACTTC.